This is a list of T cell receptor beta chains from one sample in a study of shared clonotypes between healthy human individuals. Here immunoSEQ multiplex PCR was the method, and the copy in TCRdb shows in-frame clones only, minus some. The data contain millions of clones, 90% to 95% of them singletons. What was sequenced was naive CD8+ T cells from PBMCs. Receptors were obtained from a man younger than 35 in good health. Some clones in this sample may be carry-over from other donors' samples. Each CDR3 is given with its conserved first and last residue. Fields, in order: V gene, J gene, D gene, CDR3 protein, CDR3 DNA. The D gene is left open where the match is weak.

TRBV28	TRBJ2-3	TRBD1	CASSTSLLGQGAITDTQYF	TGTGCCAGCAGCACCTCACTCCTCGGACAGGGGGCGATCACAGATACGCAGTATTTT
TRBV9	TRBJ2-2	TRBD2	CASSAHLAGTGTGELFF	TGTGCCAGCAGCGCCCATCTAGCGGGAACAGGAACCGGGGAGCTGTTTTTT
TRBV7-9	TRBJ1-1	NA	CASNLDNTEAFF	TGTGCCAGCAACCTAGACAACACTGAAGCTTTCTTT
TRBV5-6	TRBJ2-5	NA	CASSRLRTEETQYF	TGTGCCAGCAGCCGCCTCAGGACTGAAGAGACCCAGTACTTC
TRBV5-1	TRBJ1-2	NA	CASSLAMRAPLDGYTF	TGCGCCAGCAGCTTGGCCATGAGGGCGCCTTTGGATGGCTACACCTTC
TRBV6-5	TRBJ2-1	NA	CASSQKGNEQFF	TGTGCCAGCAGTCAGAAAGGTAATGAGCAGTTCTTC
TRBV9	TRBJ2-1	NA	CASSVGGRASSNEQFF	TGTGCCAGCAGCGTAGGGGGCAGGGCATCTTCCAATGAGCAGTTCTTC
TRBV7-8	TRBJ2-5	NA	CASSFRETQYF	TGTGCCAGCAGCTTCCGGGAGACCCAGTACTTC
TRBV7-2	TRBJ1-5	NA	CASSFGTLFQPQHF	TGTGCCAGCAGCTTCGGGACACTCTTTCAGCCCCAGCATTTT
TRBV6-1	TRBJ1-3	NA	CASSEFLLKYAEGPGNTIYF	TGTGCCAGCAGTGAATTTCTTCTCAAGTACGCGGAGGGTCCCGGAAACACCATATATTTT
TRBV28	TRBJ2-7	TRBD2	CASSSLGGTYEQYF	TGTGCCAGCAGTTCCCTGGGAGGGACCTACGAGCAGTACTTC
TRBV27	TRBJ2-5	NA	CVTAVSPGRQETQYF	TGTGTCACAGCAGTTTCCCCCGGGCGGCAAGAGACCCAGTACTTC